Following are 32 T cell receptor beta chains from one sample sequenced in a study of low-dose radiotherapy and immunotherapy resistance in tumors. cDNA synthesis used a TRAV/TRBV-specific primer set for both chains. The authors ran about 21 PCR cycles to amplify TCRs with a constant-region primer and V-primer adapter. TCRdb processed the reads anew with MiXCR; each CDR3 protein has one entry. The data hold 80,000 or so distinct CDR3 sequences, with less than 20% observed a single time. Sample time point: after trial treatment. Treatment denoted: LDRT plus nivolumab, ipilimumab, low-dose cyclophosphamide and aspirin (RACIN trial). The sequencing used PBMCs, collected after low-dose radiotherapy plus immunotherapy. The source of these receptors is a male donor with prostate cancer.

This clonotype was counted between two and nine times. This chain uses TRBV6-8 with TRBJ2-5; 9 bases line up with TRBD1. V was pared by 0 bases and J by 5 bases, with 4 bases of the junction left unmatched. Germline CDR1 reads MNHGY; CDR2 reads SAAAGT. The CDR3 extends over 15 amino acids. As DNA, the CDR3 is TGTGCCAGCAGTTACTCGACAGGGGGGCGGGAGACCCAGTACTTC. Translated: CASSYSTGGRETQYF.

Concerning this clonotype: One base separates it from a far larger clone, so it is likely a read error. This chain connects TRBV12-3 or TRBV12-4 to TRBJ2-7; 7 positions agree with TRBD2. The CDR3 sequence is 15 residues long. Germline trimming cut 6 bases from V and 7 bases from J; bases unmatched to any gene: 15. The CDR3 DNA reads TGTGCCAGCAGACCCGTTGCGGGAGCACCCAATGAGCAGTACTTC. Amino acids: CASRPVAGAPNEQYF.

This clonotype was seen repeatedly, ten times or more. The CDR3 region has the DNA TGTGCCAGCAGCGTTCGAACTAGCGGGAGCTTCTACGAGCAGTACTTC. Translation gives CASSVRTSGSFYEQYF. J is TRBJ2-7 and V is TRBV2; 11 nucleotides align to TRBD2. Germline V gene data show CDR1 as SNHLY and CDR2 as FYNNEI. The junction had 10 bases not matched to a gene; V was cut back by 6 bases and J by 3 bases. The CDR3 sequence is 16 residues long.

This clonotype has more than one count but fewer than ten. V gene TRBV5-4 combines with J gene TRBJ2-3, with TRBD2 matching over 8 bases. With 1 base clipped from V and 4 bases from J, the junction kept 8 bases outside the gene matches. The CDR3 totals 16 residues. Germline loops: CDR1 SGHNT, CDR2 YYREEE (reference sequence). For the CDR3, the DNA is TGTGCCAGCAGCTTGTCGAGCGGGAGCGGGGCAGATACGCAGTATTTT. Its translation: CASSLSSGSGADTQYF.

This clonotype showed up just a few times. This likely traces to a read error, being one base from a far larger clone. This sequence joins TRBV29-1 and TRBJ2-4, with 8 bases aligning to TRBD2. Unmatched junction bases numbered 16, after V lost 8 bases and J lost 13 bases. Germline CDR1 SQVTM, CDR2 ANQGSEA. The CDR3 length is 13 residues. CDR3 amino acids: CSSQRELTSEQYF. CDR3 DNA sequence: TGCAGCTCCCAGCGGGAGCTTACTTCGGAGCAGTACTTC.

In its sample, this clonotype was seen many times. The chain uses TRBV12-3 or TRBV12-4 and TRBJ2-7; D unresolved. The CDR3 runs to 11 residues. The V end lost 4 bases, the J end lost 6 bases, and 7 bases lay between the germline ends. The CDR3 protein is CASSSLFEQYF. In nucleotides, the CDR3 is TGTGCCAGCAGTTCCCTTTTCGAGCAGTACTTC.

This clonotype appeared many times. As DNA, the CDR3 is TGTGCCACCAGCAGAAGACCCTCTGGATCTGGGGCCAACGTCCTGACTTTC. Its translation: CATSRRPSGSGANVLTF. V usage is TRBV15 and J usage is TRBJ2-6; D unresolved. Trimming removed 2 bases at V and 1 base at J, with 12 bases between. The CDR3 spans 17 residues. CDR1 LNHNV and CDR2 YYDKDF come from the germline V gene (reference sequence).

This clonotype was counted many times. The chain is built from TRBV20-1 and TRBJ2-5; 7 nucleotides line up with TRBD2. Looked up from germline, CDR1 is DFQATT and CDR2 is SNEGSKA (reference sequence). J gave up 2 bases and V 0 bases, and 0 bases lay outside the gene matches. The CDR3 is made up of 13 amino acids. Written as DNA, the CDR3 is TGCAGTGCTAGAGATAGCGGGCAAGAGACCCAGTACTTC. This codes for CSARDSGQETQYF.

Many counts were recorded for this clonotype. V is TRBV24-1 and J is TRBJ2-1, with a possible D match to TRBD1 (6 bases). V lost 3 bases, J lost 7 bases, and 21 bases lay in between. The CDR3 runs 17 residues. Germline V gene sequence: CDR1 KGHDR, CDR2 SFDVKD. The CDR3 here is CATSDPLRGSLDNEQFF. CDR3 coding DNA: TGTGCCACCAGTGATCCCCTGAGGGGGTCTCTTGATAATGAGCAGTTCTTC.

Details on this clonotype: A far larger clone is just one base off, so this is likely a read error. The chain couples TRBV5-4 to TRBJ2-1; D perhaps matches TRBD2 (6 bases). V lost 4 bases and J lost 6, with 23 bases in between. This CDR3 has 17 amino acids. From germline, CDR1 is SGHNT and CDR2 YYREEE (reference sequence). The CDR3 DNA is TGTGCCAGCAGCCCTACCTCCGGGGCTAGCGCCCTCAATGAGCAGTTCTTC. Translating gives CASSPTSGASALNEQFF.

This clonotype appeared many times. J is TRBJ2-3 and V is TRBV20-1; D may be TRBD2 (6 bases). V was trimmed by 0 bases and J by 8 bases, leaving 12 bases between them. Germline V CDR1 and CDR2: DFQATT, SNEGSKA (reference sequence). The CDR3 loop spans 13 amino acids. DNA for the CDR3: TGCAGTGCTAGAGATCGCGCGGGATTTACGCAGTATTTT. It encodes CSARDRAGFTQYF.

This clonotype was seen more than once but under ten times. V is TRBV29-1 and J is TRBJ2-3; TRBD2 agrees at 16 bases. V shed 0 bases, J shed 6 bases, and the junction held 21 bases outside the gene matches. The CDR3 totals 22 residues. Germline CDR1 SQVTM, CDR2 ANQGSEA. Here the CDR3 reads CSVEDQGATGTSGRGERDTQYF. The CDR3 nucleotides read TGCAGCGTTGAAGACCAGGGCGCCACCGGGACTAGCGGGAGGGGTGAGAGGGATACGCAGTATTTT.

This clonotype was seen many times. The V and J genes are TRBV27 and TRBJ2-1; 11 nucleotides align to TRBD2. The CDR3 is 16 residues long. Germline V gene sequence: CDR1 MNHEY, CDR2 SMNVEV (reference sequence). V was clipped by 5 bases and J by 7 bases; unmatched bases: 10. CDR3 region: CASSPLAGEGFNEQFF. CDR3 nucleotides: TGTGCCAGCAGTCCACTAGCGGGAGAAGGGTTTAATGAGCAGTTCTTC.

In this sample, this clonotype turned up many times. The V and J genes are TRBV28 and TRBJ1-4, with TRBD1 as a possible D gene (6 bases). Trimming took 7 bases from V and 12 from J, leaving 21 bases between them. Germline CDR1 reads MDHEN; CDR2 reads SYDVKM. The CDR3 runs 14 residues. CDR3 protein: CASTQGGTAQELFF. CDR3 sequence (DNA): TGTGCCAGCACCCAAGGGGGTACAGCCCAGGAACTGTTTTTT.

J is TRBJ2-1 and V is TRBV9; TRBD2 is a possible D gene (6 bases). The CDR3 is 14 residues long. The germline V gene encodes CDR1 SGDLS and CDR2 YYNGEE. Trimming stripped 0 bases from V and 9 bases from J, with 13 bases between. The CDR3 protein is CASSVVGGYAEQFF. In DNA form, the CDR3 reads TGTGCCAGCAGCGTAGTCGGAGGGTATGCTGAGCAGTTCTTC.

The sample holds many counts of this clonotype. The rearrangement links TRBV19 to TRBJ2-7; D is possibly TRBD1 or TRBD2 (5 bases each). V shed 5 bases and J shed 4 bases, with 15 bases lying between them. CDR1 is LNHDA, CDR2 SQIVND, per germline (reference sequence). The CDR3 covers 14 residues. The CDR3 DNA reads TGTGCCAGTAGTGCCCGCGTTGGGACGTACGAGCAGTACTTC. It specifies CASSARVGTYEQYF.

In its sample, this clonotype was seen many times. The genes are TRBV19 and TRBJ1-5; TRBD1 might be the D (5 bases). This CDR3 has 12 amino acids. CDR1 and CDR2 (germline): LNHDA, SQIVND (reference sequence). The V gene lost 7 bases and the J gene lost 5 bases, with 9 bases spanning the gap. The CDR3: CASMQGYQPQHF. The CDR3 DNA is TGTGCCAGTATGCAGGGTTATCAGCCCCAGCATTTT.

This clonotype was seen repeatedly, ten times or more. The chain combines TRBV6-6 with TRBJ2-1; TRBD2 agrees at 11 bases. V trimming: 2 bases; J trimming: 3 bases; junction bases outside the gene matches: 3. Germline V CDR1 and CDR2: MNHNY, SVGAGI (reference sequence). The CDR3 is 16 residues long. In DNA, the CDR3 is TGTGCCAGCAGTTACCCTGGGACTAGCGGCTACAATGAGCAGTTCTTC. It yields the protein CASSYPGTSGYNEQFF.

The V and J genes are TRBV12-3 or TRBV12-4 and TRBJ2-7, with 9 bases aligning to TRBD1. This CDR3 contains 14 residues. J was trimmed by 3 bases and V by 6 bases; bases with no gene match: 6. The chain's CDR3 is CASSLTGGGYEQYF. CDR3 sequence (DNA): TGTGCCAGCAGCTTGACAGGGGGAGGCTACGAGCAGTACTTC.

This clonotype was counted ten times or more. The chain is built from TRBV19 and TRBJ2-7; TRBD1 is a possible D gene (7 bases). V was cut by 2 bases and J by 3 bases, with 14 bases left in between. Germline assignment: CDR1 LNHDA and CDR2 SQIVND (reference sequence). This CDR3 has 15 residues. As DNA, the CDR3 is TGTGCCAGTAGTATATTGGCAGGGGGGAACTACGAGCAGTACTTC. Protein sequence: CASSILAGGNYEQYF.

This clonotype was recorded many times. The gene calls are TRBV7-9 and TRBJ2-1; D is perhaps TRBD2 (5 bases). CDR1 and CDR2 from the germline V gene are SEHNR and FQNEAQ (reference sequence). V lost 1 base to trimming and J lost 5 bases, with 9 bases between them. CDR3 length equals 14 residues. The chain's CDR3 is CASSLEASHNEQFF. The CDR3 DNA is TGTGCCAGCAGCTTAGAGGCTAGCCACAATGAGCAGTTCTTC.

This clonotype was seen at least ten times. The J gene is TRBJ2-1, the V gene TRBV20-1, with D possibly matching TRBD2 (5 bases). Trimming stripped 6 bases from V and 9 bases from J, with 15 bases between. This CDR3 is built from 12 residues. Germline loops: CDR1 DFQATT, CDR2 SNEGSKA (reference sequence). The CDR3 region is CSAGRAQSEQFF. The CDR3 DNA is TGCAGTGCCGGGCGGGCCCAGAGTGAGCAGTTCTTC.

At least ten counts were recorded for this clonotype. The chain carries TRBV26 and TRBJ2-2; the tabulated D call, TRBD1, remains unverified against the DNA. TRBV26 is a pseudogene segment. The CDR3 consists of 15 residues. Here the CDR3 DNA reads TGTGCCAGCAGTTCGCCACCAGGGGCCACCGGGGAGCTGTTTTTT. It encodes CASSSPPGATGELFF.

This clonotype was detected ten times or more. The chain joins TRBV12-3 or TRBV12-4 to TRBJ2-7; 8 bases are shared with TRBD1. With V trimmed by 6 bases and J by 1 base, 5 bases remained unmatched. The CDR3 contains 14 residues. The CDR3 DNA is TGTGCCAGCAGAAGGACAGGGCTTTCCTACGAGCAGTACTTC. Its translation: CASRRTGLSYEQYF.

This clonotype has ten or more counts. The gene calls are TRBV24-1 and TRBJ2-7; TRBD2 matches at 8 bases. This CDR3 contains 14 residues. CDR1 and CDR2 from the germline V gene are KGHDR and SFDVKD. Trimming cost V 9 bases and J 6 bases; bases outside gene matches: 12. Here the CDR3 DNA reads TGTGCCACCTATGCCCCGGGGGGGCGTGGCGAGCAGTACTTC. This gives the protein CATYAPGGRGEQYF.

This clonotype was recorded many times. The chain recombines TRBV29-1 with TRBJ1-5; D unclear. CDR3 length equals 10 residues. Germline V lookup: CDR1 SQVTM, CDR2 ANQGSEA. The V end was cut by 4 bases, the J end by 5 bases, with 3 bases between. CDR3: CSVGDQPQHF. The CDR3 nucleotides read TGCAGCGTTGGGGATCAGCCCCAGCATTTT.

This clonotype came up many times. J is TRBJ2-1 and V is TRBV11-1, with D perhaps matching TRBD1 (5 bases). V shed 3 bases and J shed 10 bases, with 22 bases lying between them. The length of the CDR3 is 16 residues. Germline assignment: CDR1 SGHAT and CDR2 FQDESV (reference sequence). The CDR3 loop reads CASSFSTRTYGMEQFF. DNA of the CDR3: TGTGCCAGCAGCTTTTCTACTCGGACATACGGCATGGAGCAGTTCTTC.

This chain uses TRBV5-1 with TRBJ2-1; TRBD2 aligns across 11 bases. V shed 2 bases, J shed 9 bases, and the junction held 10 bases outside the gene matches. CDR1 SGHRS and CDR2 YFSETQ come from the germline V gene. The CDR3 sequence is 16 residues long. CDR3 coding DNA: TGCGCCAGCAGCTTTAGCGGGAGGGCGAATCCTGCTGAGCAGTTCTTC. This translates into CASSFSGRANPAEQFF. The full variable domain, completed using reference TRBV5-1 and TRBJ2-1, is KAGVTQTPRYLIKTRGQQVTLSCSPISGHRSVSWYQQTPGQGLQFLFEYFSETQRNKGNFPGRFSGRQFSNSRSEMNVSTLELGDSALYLCASSFSGRANPAEQFFGPGTRLTVL.

This clonotype was seen repeatedly, ten times or more. The chain employs TRBV5-1 and TRBJ2-7, with D perhaps matching TRBD1 or TRBD2 (5 bases each). This CDR3 region has 14 residues. V lost 4 bases to trimming and J lost 7 bases, with 18 bases between them. From germline, CDR1 is SGHRS and CDR2 YFSETQ. The CDR3 region is CASSPGASIREQYF. The CDR3 coding sequence is TGCGCCAGCAGCCCTGGGGCTAGCATCAGGGAGCAGTACTTC.

Many counts were recorded for this clonotype. This CDR3 is CASSYGASWSPLHF. The CDR3 DNA follows: TGTGCCAGCAGTTACGGCGCCAGCTGGTCACCCCTCCACTTT. The chain couples TRBV6-2 or TRBV6-3 to TRBJ1-6; D ambiguous. V was pared by 2 bases and J by 10 bases, with 12 bases between. CDR1 is MNHEY, CDR2 SVGEGT, per germline. The CDR3 has 14 residues.

This clonotype was counted at least ten times. This chain links TRBV12-3 or TRBV12-4 with TRBJ2-7, with 9 bases identical to TRBD2. Unmatched junction bases numbered 13, after V lost 5 bases and J lost 2 bases. The length of the CDR3 is 17 residues. This CDR3 reads CASSAGGLLAAAYEQYF. The CDR3 nucleotides are TGTGCCAGCAGTGCGGGAGGGTTACTAGCGGCCGCCTACGAGCAGTACTTC.

As for this clonotype: Only one base separates this from a far larger clonotype, so it likely reflects a read error. The V call is TRBV27, the J call TRBJ2-3; a possible D gene is TRBD2 (5 bases). The germline V gene has CDR1 MNHEY and CDR2 SMNVEV (reference sequence). V lost 5 bases and J 8 bases, leaving 11 bases between the germline ends. The CDR3 loop spans 12 amino acids. CDR3 coding DNA: TGTGCCAGCAGTCCCGAGGCGGGTACGCAGTATTTT. Protein: CASSPEAGTQYF.